This is a list of T cell receptor beta chains from one sample in a study of cytomegalovirus exposure and HLA in healthy donors. Profiling relied on immunoSEQ multiplex PCR, and the TCRdb table lists in-frame clones only, not all of them. The sample holds roughly 170,000 clones, around 86% seen once. The sequenced sample was PBMCs. The receptors were gathered from a man between 50 and 59 years old in good health and CMV-seronegative. Each CDR3 is given with its conserved first and last residue. The order of the fields is clone size, V gene, J gene, D gene, CDR3 protein, CDR3 DNA. A D gene is named only where the DNA matches it firmly. Size is stated for part of the rows, as once, few or many counts, or as a class when the clone is expanded.

.	TRBV5-8	TRBJ2-5	.	CASSLAKNSLSQETQYF	TGTGCCAGCAGCTTGGCCAAGAACAGCTTAAGTCAAGAGACCCAGTACTTC
.	TRBV27	TRBJ2-7	TRBD2	CASRSPGLAAYEQYF	TGTGCCAGCAGATCACCGGGACTAGCGGCTTACGAGCAGTACTTC
.	TRBV19	TRBJ2-2	TRBD2	CASSQRLAGGPSGELFF	TGTGCCAGTAGTCAAAGACTAGCGGGAGGGCCCAGCGGGGAGCTGTTTTTT
.	TRBV7-9	TRBJ2-7	TRBD1	CASSRGQALLYEQYF	TGTGCCAGCAGCCGTGGACAGGCCCTACTATACGAGCAGTACTTC
.	TRBV13	TRBJ2-2	TRBD2	CASSTRTGWEGINGELFF	TGTGCCAGCAGCACCCGCACTGGGTGGGAGGGCATTAACGGGGAGCTGTTTTTT
.	TRBV4-3	TRBJ2-5	.	CAPSGRGGETQYF	TGCGCCCCCAGCGGCAGGGGAGGGGAGACCCAGTACTTC
.	TRBV25-1	TRBJ1-5	.	CASSEGGSGNQPQHF	TGTGCCAGCAGTGAAGGAGGGTCCGGCAATCAGCCCCAGCATTTT
.	TRBV6-5	TRBJ2-7	TRBD2	CASSAPGGVSYEQYF	TGTGCCAGCAGTGCTCCCGGGGGGGTATCCTACGAGCAGTACTTC
few	TRBV27	TRBJ1-5	TRBD1	CASSYGDRSQPQHF	TGTGCCAGCAGTTATGGGGACAGAAGTCAGCCCCAGCATTTT
.	TRBV6-4	TRBJ2-5	TRBD1	CASSDSGQGLETQYF	TGTGCCAGCAGTGACTCCGGACAGGGTTTGGAGACCCAGTACTTC
.	TRBV7-3	TRBJ1-1	TRBD1	CASSPQGGEAFF	TGTGCCAGCAGCCCCCAGGGGGGTGAAGCTTTCTTT
.	TRBV2	TRBJ1-2	.	CASRSFEGYTF	TGTGCCAGCAGGAGTTTTGAGGGCTACACCTTC
.	TRBV15	TRBJ1-2	.	CATSSPIPRVGYTF	TGTGCCACCAGCAGCCCGATCCCGAGAGTGGGCTACACCTTC
.	TRBV10-2	TRBJ2-7	TRBD2	CASSEGLANYYEQYF	TGCGCCAGCAGTGAGGGACTAGCGAACTACTACGAGCAGTACTTC
.	TRBV7-9	TRBJ1-2	.	CASARGEGGNYGYTF	TGTGCCAGCGCCCGGGGGGAGGGTGGGAACTATGGCTACACCTTC
.	TRBV6-5	TRBJ1-4	TRBD1	CATKTGQANEKLFF	TGTGCCACAAAAACGGGACAGGCTAATGAAAAACTGTTTTTT
.	TRBV5-1	TRBJ1-2	TRBD1	CASSLGLLRTGGGYGYTF	TGCGCCAGCAGCTTGGGGCTCCTTAGGACAGGGGGAGGCTATGGCTACACCTTC
.	TRBV21-1	TRBJ1-2	.	CASSKFAHNYGYTF	TGTGCCAGCAGCAAATTCGCACACAACTATGGCTACACCTTC
.	TRBV5-5	TRBJ2-7	TRBD2	CASSTSSGLYEQYF	TGTGCCAGCAGCACCTCTAGCGGTCTCTACGAGCAGTACTTC
.	TRBV7-2	TRBJ2-5	.	CASSRGNQETQYF	TGTGCCAGCAGTCGAGGTAACCAAGAGACCCAGTACTTC
.	TRBV2	TRBJ1-2	.	CASSELGAGGYTF	TGTGCCAGCAGTGAACTGGGGGCAGGTGGCTACACCTTC
.	TRBV19	TRBJ2-5	.	CASRMAGSNKETQYF	TGTGCCAGTAGAATGGCGGGGTCTAACAAAGAGACCCAGTACTTC
.	TRBV19	TRBJ1-1	.	CASSLRTVGAFF	TGTGCCAGTAGCCTCCGGACAGTGGGGGCTTTCTTT
.	TRBV27	TRBJ1-6	TRBD1	CASSSLLPGGHSPLHF	TGTGCCAGCAGTTCATTACTTCCAGGGGGCCATTCACCCCTCCACTTT
.	TRBV7-3	TRBJ2-1	TRBD1	CASSLMSQGAGDEQFF	TGTGCCAGCAGCTTAATGTCGCAGGGGGCGGGCGATGAGCAGTTCTTC
.	TRBV28	TRBJ1-1	.	CASSLTAMNTEAFF	TGTGCCAGCAGTTTAACAGCCATGAACACTGAAGCTTTCTTT
.	TRBV9	TRBJ2-5	TRBD2	CASSPMNLAGQETQYF	TGTGCCAGCAGCCCCATGAACCTAGCGGGGCAAGAGACCCAGTACTTC
.	TRBV19	TRBJ2-2	TRBD2	CASNRRGGPDTGELFF	TGTGCCAGTAATCGACGGGGGGGGCCGGACACCGGGGAGCTGTTTTTT
few	TRBV4-1	TRBJ1-1	.	CASSQDQRTEAFF	TGCGCCAGCAGCCAAGATCAGAGGACTGAAGCTTTCTTT
.	TRBV29-1	TRBJ1-2	TRBD1	CSASFWTGGFANYGYTF	TGCAGCGCCTCCTTCTGGACAGGGGGTTTCGCTAACTATGGCTACACCTTC
few	TRBV6-5	TRBJ2-7	.	CASKQGNYEQYF	TGTGCCAGCAAACAGGGAAACTACGAGCAGTACTTC
.	TRBV28	TRBJ1-1	.	CASSPQARVMNTEAFF	TGTGCCAGCAGTCCCCAGGCCAGGGTTATGAACACTGAAGCTTTCTTT
.	TRBV7-9	TRBJ1-2	TRBD1	CASSPDRRNYGYTF	TGTGCCAGCAGCCCGGACAGGCGGAACTATGGCTACACCTTC
.	TRBV19	TRBJ2-1	.	CASSMAAGSTQFF	TGTGCCAGTAGTATGGCAGCGGGTTCAACGCAGTTCTTC
.	TRBV7-2	TRBJ2-4	.	CASSRGERKNIQYF	TGTGCCAGCAGCCGTGGGGAGCGCAAAAACATTCAGTACTTC
once	TRBV27	TRBJ2-7	TRBD2	CARPAGSYEQYF	TGTGCCAGACCAGCGGGATCCTACGAGCAGTACTTC
.	TRBV19	TRBJ1-1	TRBD1	CASSIGQGATEAFF	TGTGCCAGTAGTATCGGACAGGGGGCCACTGAAGCTTTCTTT
.	TRBV7-6	TRBJ2-4	.	CASSLAGRDIQYF	TGTGCCAGCAGCTTAGCCGGTCGGGACATTCAGTACTTC
.	TRBV4-3	TRBJ2-2	TRBD2	CASSQAAGVVTGELFF	TGCGCCAGCAGCCAAGCTGCGGGGGTGGTCACCGGGGAGCTGTTTTTT
once	TRBV6-5	TRBJ2-2	.	CASRRTANTGELFF	TGTGCCAGCAGGCGGACTGCGAACACCGGGGAGCTGTTTTTT
.	TRBV6-1	TRBJ1-2	.	CASSGKLRNYGYTF	TGTGCCAGCTCAGGGAAACTGAGAAACTATGGCTACACCTTC
.	TRBV7-9	TRBJ2-2	.	CASSLTTGYRLNTGELFF	TGTGCCAGCAGCTTAACTACAGGGTATCGACTTAACACCGGGGAGCTGTTTTTT
.	TRBV7-9	TRBJ2-7	TRBD1	CASSPGQGRYEQYF	TGTGCCAGCAGCCCGGGACAGGGAAGGTACGAGCAGTACTTC
.	TRBV29-1	TRBJ2-5	TRBD2	CSRSSGIGETQYF	TGCAGCAGATCTAGCGGGATAGGAGAGACCCAGTACTTC
.	TRBV5-4	TRBJ2-7	TRBD1	CASSLGQGFEQYF	TGTGCCAGCAGCTTGGGACAGGGGTTTGAGCAGTACTTC
.	TRBV6-1	TRBJ2-3	TRBD1	CASSLTGGTDTQYF	TGTGCCAGCAGCTTAACAGGGGGCACAGATACGCAGTATTTT
.	TRBV7-3	TRBJ2-7	.	CASSLGGVVYEQYF	TGTGCCAGCAGCTTAGGAGGGGTCGTCTACGAGCAGTACTTC
.	TRBV2	TRBJ2-4	TRBD1	CASSEGAAKNIQYF	TGTGCCAGCAGCGAGGGGGCTGCCAAAAACATTCAGTACTTC
few	TRBV7-3	TRBJ2-1	TRBD1	CASSLSGGDEQFF	TGTGCCAGCAGCTTATCAGGGGGCGATGAGCAGTTCTTC
once	TRBV5-1	TRBJ2-5	.	CASSLGRGRTETQYF	TGCGCCAGCAGCTTGGGTCGTGGGAGAACGGAGACCCAGTACTTC
.	TRBV5-1	TRBJ2-3	TRBD2	CASSSLAGVVDTQYF	TGCGCCAGCAGCTCACTAGCGGGAGTGGTAGATACGCAGTATTTT
few	TRBV28	TRBJ1-1	TRBD1	CASSEGTGLTEAFF	TGTGCCAGCAGTGAAGGGACAGGGCTCACTGAAGCTTTCTTT
.	TRBV5-1	TRBJ2-7	.	CASSPVTVSSYEQYF	TGCGCCAGCAGCCCCGTAACGGTGAGCTCCTACGAGCAGTACTTC
.	TRBV5-6	TRBJ1-4	TRBD1	CASGSGDSEKLFF	TGTGCCAGCGGCTCCGGGGACAGTGAAAAACTGTTTTTT
.	TRBV5-1	TRBJ2-1	.	CASSLASLNNEQFF	TGCGCCAGCAGCTTGGCTAGCCTTAACAATGAGCAGTTCTTC
.	TRBV5-4	TRBJ1-2	TRBD1	CASSPTGARDGYTF	TGTGCCAGCAGCCCGACAGGGGCTAGAGATGGCTACACCTTC
.	TRBV5-1	TRBJ2-2	TRBD1	CASSSYRTGPNTGELFF	TGCGCCAGCAGCTCCTATCGGACAGGGCCGAACACCGGGGAGCTGTTTTTT
.	TRBV5-1	TRBJ2-3	TRBD1	CASSFTPGQGSTDTQYF	TGCGCCAGCAGCTTTACACCGGGACAGGGGTCCACAGATACGCAGTATTTT
.	TRBV27	TRBJ1-2	TRBD1	CASSTLLPTGAYGYTF	TGTGCCAGCAGTACTTTACTCCCGACAGGGGCCTATGGCTACACCTTC
.	TRBV6-4	TRBJ2-3	TRBD2	CASSTGLAGADTQYF	TGTGCCAGCAGTACAGGACTAGCGGGGGCAGATACGCAGTATTTT